This is a list of T cell receptor beta chains from one sample in a study of blood T cell repertoires in COVID-19. The method was immunoSEQ multiplex PCR; TCRdb's version includes in-frame clones alone and lacks a portion of them. Here the sample spans some 50,000 clones, 86% being singletons. The sequenced sample was peripheral blood. Every receptor here comes from a man aged 80 or over with acute or convalescent COVID-19. Each CDR3 is given with its conserved first and last residue. The order of the fields is CDR3 length, J gene, D gene, V gene, CDR3 protein, CDR3 DNA. The D gene is left open where the match is weak.

CDR3 length: 17; J gene: TRBJ2-2; D gene: TRBD1; V gene: TRBV9; CDR3 protein: CASSGRQGTANTGELFF; CDR3 DNA: TGTGCCAGCAGCGGCCGACAGGGGACCGCGAACACCGGGGAGCTGTTTTTT
CDR3 length: 14; J gene: TRBJ2-5; D gene: TRBD1; V gene: TRBV7-2; CDR3 protein: CASSPRQGTETQYF; CDR3 DNA: TGTGCCAGCAGCCCCCGACAGGGGACAGAGACCCAGTACTTC
CDR3 length: 13; J gene: TRBJ1-2; D gene: NA; V gene: TRBV5-1; CDR3 protein: CASSSAENYGYTF; CDR3 DNA: TGCGCCAGCAGCTCGGCGGAGAACTATGGCTACACCTTC
CDR3 length: 14; J gene: TRBJ2-3; D gene: NA; V gene: TRBV9; CDR3 protein: CASSTSTFRDTQYF; CDR3 DNA: TGTGCCAGCAGCACCTCTACCTTTCGGGATACGCAGTATTTT
CDR3 length: 16; J gene: TRBJ1-3; D gene: TRBD1; V gene: TRBV7-2; CDR3 protein: CASSKQGAKSGNTIYF; CDR3 DNA: TGTGCCAGCAGCAAACAGGGGGCGAAATCTGGAAACACCATATATTTT
CDR3 length: 15; J gene: TRBJ1-4; D gene: TRBD1; V gene: TRBV14; CDR3 protein: CASSTWTGSDEKLFF; CDR3 DNA: TGTGCCAGCAGCACTTGGACAGGGTCGGATGAAAAACTGTTTTTT
CDR3 length: 16; J gene: TRBJ1-3; D gene: TRBD1; V gene: TRBV5-5; CDR3 protein: CASSLGQGAWGNTIYF; CDR3 DNA: TGTGCCAGCAGCTTGGGCCAGGGGGCCTGGGGAAACACCATATATTTT
CDR3 length: 11; J gene: TRBJ1-2; D gene: NA; V gene: TRBV19; CDR3 protein: CASSTTGSYTF; CDR3 DNA: TGTGCCAGTAGTACTACAGGGTCCTACACCTTC
CDR3 length: 12; J gene: TRBJ2-7; D gene: NA; V gene: TRBV19; CDR3 protein: CASSKTDYEQYF; CDR3 DNA: TGTGCCAGTAGTAAGACAGACTACGAGCAGTACTTC
CDR3 length: 14; J gene: TRBJ2-5; D gene: NA; V gene: TRBV25-1; CDR3 protein: CASSGFDIQETQYF; CDR3 DNA: TGTGCCAGCAGTGGGTTCGACATCCAAGAGACCCAGTACTTC
CDR3 length: 16; J gene: TRBJ1-3; D gene: NA; V gene: TRBV6-2/TRBV6-3; CDR3 protein: CASSLLGHRAANTIYF; CDR3 DNA: TGTGCCAGCAGTCTCCTGGGACACCGAGCCGCGAACACCATATATTTT
CDR3 length: 15; J gene: TRBJ2-3; D gene: NA; V gene: TRBV10-2; CDR3 protein: CASKETASSTDTQYF; CDR3 DNA: TGCGCCAGCAAAGAGACAGCCTCTAGCACAGATACGCAGTATTTT
CDR3 length: 13; J gene: TRBJ1-1; D gene: NA; V gene: TRBV19; CDR3 protein: CASSIAGRTEAFF; CDR3 DNA: TGTGCCAGTAGTATTGCTGGGAGGACTGAAGCTTTCTTT
CDR3 length: 14; J gene: TRBJ2-1; D gene: NA; V gene: TRBV14; CDR3 protein: CASSLLLRVGEQFF; CDR3 DNA: TGTGCCAGCAGCCTACTCCTCAGGGTGGGTGAGCAGTTCTTC
CDR3 length: 11; J gene: TRBJ2-7; D gene: NA; V gene: TRBV29-1; CDR3 protein: CSVARDFEQYF; CDR3 DNA: TGCAGCGTTGCGAGGGATTTCGAGCAGTACTTC
CDR3 length: 14; J gene: TRBJ2-3; D gene: TRBD2; V gene: TRBV27; CDR3 protein: CASSLGTSGNTQYF; CDR3 DNA: TGTGCCAGCAGTCTCGGGACTAGCGGGAATACGCAGTATTTT
CDR3 length: 13; J gene: TRBJ1-2; D gene: NA; V gene: TRBV27; CDR3 protein: CASSLWGGYGYTF; CDR3 DNA: TGTGCCAGCAGTTTATGGGGGGGCTATGGCTACACCTTC
CDR3 length: 17; J gene: TRBJ1-6; D gene: TRBD1; V gene: TRBV18; CDR3 protein: CASSSGQGFLKLSPLHF; CDR3 DNA: TGTGCCAGCTCATCGGGACAGGGGTTTCTTAAGTTGTCACCCCTCCACTTT
CDR3 length: 15; J gene: TRBJ1-1; D gene: TRBD1; V gene: TRBV13; CDR3 protein: CASSNRDRAATEAFF; CDR3 DNA: TGTGCCAGCAGCAACCGGGACAGGGCCGCCACTGAAGCTTTCTTT
CDR3 length: 19; J gene: TRBJ2-1; D gene: TRBD2; V gene: TRBV9; CDR3 protein: CASSVKPPSGLALNNEQFF; CDR3 DNA: TGTGCCAGCAGCGTAAAACCCCCCTCCGGACTAGCGCTTAACAATGAGCAGTTCTTC
CDR3 length: 13; J gene: TRBJ1-5; D gene: NA; V gene: TRBV2; CDR3 protein: CASSETEDQPQHF; CDR3 DNA: TGTGCCAGCAGTGAGACTGAGGATCAGCCCCAGCATTTT
CDR3 length: 15; J gene: TRBJ2-7; D gene: TRBD1; V gene: TRBV4-3; CDR3 protein: CASSPHRQGPYEQYF; CDR3 DNA: TGCGCCAGCAGCCCACATCGACAGGGGCCCTACGAGCAGTACTTC
CDR3 length: 14; J gene: TRBJ1-1; D gene: NA; V gene: TRBV21-1; CDR3 protein: CASGLRTGNTEAFF; CDR3 DNA: TGTGCCAGCGGACTACGGACAGGGAACACTGAAGCTTTCTTT
CDR3 length: 13; J gene: TRBJ1-2; D gene: NA; V gene: TRBV6-5; CDR3 protein: CATSRDSRYGYTF; CDR3 DNA: TGTGCCACCTCCAGGGACTCCCGTTATGGCTACACCTTC